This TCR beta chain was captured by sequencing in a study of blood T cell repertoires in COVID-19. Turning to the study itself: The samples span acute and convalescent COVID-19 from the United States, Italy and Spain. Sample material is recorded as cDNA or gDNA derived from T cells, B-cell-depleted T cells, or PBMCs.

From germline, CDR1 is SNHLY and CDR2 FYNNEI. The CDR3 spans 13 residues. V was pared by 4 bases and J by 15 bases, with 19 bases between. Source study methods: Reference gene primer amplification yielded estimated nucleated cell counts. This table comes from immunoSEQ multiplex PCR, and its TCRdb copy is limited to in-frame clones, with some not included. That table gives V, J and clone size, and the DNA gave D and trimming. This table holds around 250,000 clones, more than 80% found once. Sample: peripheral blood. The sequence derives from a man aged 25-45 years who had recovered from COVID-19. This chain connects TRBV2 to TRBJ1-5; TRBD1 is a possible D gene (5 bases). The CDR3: CASSVTRVDTGHF. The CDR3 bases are TGTGCCAGCAGTGTGACCAGGGTGGATACGGGGCATTTT.